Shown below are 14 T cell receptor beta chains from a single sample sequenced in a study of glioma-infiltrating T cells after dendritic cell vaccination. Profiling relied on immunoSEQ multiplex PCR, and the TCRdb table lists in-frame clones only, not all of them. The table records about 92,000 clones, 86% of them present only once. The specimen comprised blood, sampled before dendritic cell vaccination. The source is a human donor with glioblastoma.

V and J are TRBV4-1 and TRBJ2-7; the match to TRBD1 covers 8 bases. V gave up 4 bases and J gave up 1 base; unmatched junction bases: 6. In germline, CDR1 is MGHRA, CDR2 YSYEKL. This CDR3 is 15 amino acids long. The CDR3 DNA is TGCGCCAGCAGCCCGGACAGGGTTTCATCCTACGAGCAGTACTTC. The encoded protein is CASSPDRVSSYEQYF.

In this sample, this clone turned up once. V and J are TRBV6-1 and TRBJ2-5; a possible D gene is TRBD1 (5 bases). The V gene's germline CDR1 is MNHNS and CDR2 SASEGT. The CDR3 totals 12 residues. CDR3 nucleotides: TGTGCTAAAGGACACCCGCAAGAGACCCAGTACTTC. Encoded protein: CAKGHPQETQYF.

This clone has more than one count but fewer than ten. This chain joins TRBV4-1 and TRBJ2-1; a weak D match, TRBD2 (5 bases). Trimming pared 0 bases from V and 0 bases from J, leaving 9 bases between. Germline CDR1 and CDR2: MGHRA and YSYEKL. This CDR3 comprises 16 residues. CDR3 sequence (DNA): TGCGCCAGCAGCCAAGAAGCGGCGAGCTCCTACAATGAGCAGTTCTTC. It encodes CASSQEAASSYNEQFF.

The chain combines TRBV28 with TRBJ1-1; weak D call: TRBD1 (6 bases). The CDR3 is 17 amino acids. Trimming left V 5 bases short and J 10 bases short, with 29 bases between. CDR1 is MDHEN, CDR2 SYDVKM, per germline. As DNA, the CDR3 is TGTGCCAGCAGTAGTACCCCGGCCAGGGTGGGGATAGGGGGAGCTTTCTTT. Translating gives CASSSTPARVGIGGAFF.

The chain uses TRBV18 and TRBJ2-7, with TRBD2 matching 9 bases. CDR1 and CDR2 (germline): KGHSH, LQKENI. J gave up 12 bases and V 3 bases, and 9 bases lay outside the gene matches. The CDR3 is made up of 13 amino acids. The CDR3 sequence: CASSPERGASGYF. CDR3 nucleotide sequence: TGTGCCAGCTCACCGGAGCGGGGGGCCTCGGGGTACTTC.

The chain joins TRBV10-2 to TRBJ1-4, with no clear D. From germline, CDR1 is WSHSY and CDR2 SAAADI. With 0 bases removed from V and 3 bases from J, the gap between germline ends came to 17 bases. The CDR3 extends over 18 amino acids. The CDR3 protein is CASSESAGREGANEKLFF. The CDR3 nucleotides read TGCGCCAGCAGTGAGTCGGCCGGACGGGAGGGAGCTAATGAAAAACTGTTTTTT.

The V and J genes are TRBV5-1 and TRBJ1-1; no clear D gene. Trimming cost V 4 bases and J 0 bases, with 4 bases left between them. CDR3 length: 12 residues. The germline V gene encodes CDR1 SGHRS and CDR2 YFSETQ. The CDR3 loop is CASSAMNTEAFF. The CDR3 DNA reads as TGCGCCAGCAGCGCTATGAACACTGAAGCTTTCTTT.

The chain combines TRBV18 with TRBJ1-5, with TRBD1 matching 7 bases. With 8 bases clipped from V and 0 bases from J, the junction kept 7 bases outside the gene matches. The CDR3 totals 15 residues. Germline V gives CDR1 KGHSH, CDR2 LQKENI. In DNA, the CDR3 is TGTGCCAGCAGCCTTGGGGACAGTAGCAATCAGCCCCAGCATTTT. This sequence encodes CASSLGDSSNQPQHF.

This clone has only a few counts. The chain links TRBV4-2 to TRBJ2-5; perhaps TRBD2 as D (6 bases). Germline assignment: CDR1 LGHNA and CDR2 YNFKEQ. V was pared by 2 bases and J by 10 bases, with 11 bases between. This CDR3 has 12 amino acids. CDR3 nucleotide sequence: TGTGCCAGCAGCCAATACTCGGGGGACCAGTACTTC. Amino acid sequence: CASSQYSGDQYF.

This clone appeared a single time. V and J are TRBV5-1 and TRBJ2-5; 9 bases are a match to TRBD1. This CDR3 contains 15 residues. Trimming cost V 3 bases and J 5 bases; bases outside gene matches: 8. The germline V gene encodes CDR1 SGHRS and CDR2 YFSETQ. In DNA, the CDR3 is TGCGCCAGCAGCTCCGGGACAGGGCAGAGGGAGACCCAGTACTTC. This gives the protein CASSSGTGQRETQYF.

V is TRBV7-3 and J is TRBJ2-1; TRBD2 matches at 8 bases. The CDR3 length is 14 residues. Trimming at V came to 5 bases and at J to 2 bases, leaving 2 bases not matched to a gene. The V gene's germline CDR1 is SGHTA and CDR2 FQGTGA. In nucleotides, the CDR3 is TGTGCCAGCAGCCGGGGGGGAGCCTACAATGAGCAGTTCTTC. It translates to CASSRGGAYNEQFF.

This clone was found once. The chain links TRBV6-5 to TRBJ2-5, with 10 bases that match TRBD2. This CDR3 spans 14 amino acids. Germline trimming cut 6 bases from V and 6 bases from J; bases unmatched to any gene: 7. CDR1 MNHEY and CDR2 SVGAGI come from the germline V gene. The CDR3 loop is CASSLAGAAKTQYF. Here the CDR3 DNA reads TGTGCCAGCAGCCTAGCGGGAGCCGCGAAGACCCAGTACTTC.

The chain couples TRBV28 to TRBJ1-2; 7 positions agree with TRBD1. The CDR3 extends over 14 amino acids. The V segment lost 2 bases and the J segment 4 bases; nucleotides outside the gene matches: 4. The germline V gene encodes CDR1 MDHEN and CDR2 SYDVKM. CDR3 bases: TGTGCCAGCAGTTTAGGAGGGGGCAGCTATGGCTACACCTTC. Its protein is CASSLGGGSYGYTF.

The CDR3 nucleotides are TGCGCCAGCAGCCAGGGATTAGCGGGCGAAGAGACCCAGTACTTC. This translates into CASSQGLAGEETQYF. The chain uses TRBV4-3 and TRBJ2-5; 7 bases are a match to TRBD2. With 3 bases clipped from V and 3 bases from J, the junction kept 7 bases outside the gene matches. The CDR3 sequence is 15 residues long. Germline-derived CDR1 and CDR2 are LGHNA and YSLEER.